These 15 T cell receptor beta chains were all obtained from the same sample, sequenced in a study of cytomegalovirus exposure and HLA in healthy donors. PCR amplification relied on 60 Vbeta primers (plus 13 Jbeta primers). TCRdb's table, derived via immunoSEQ multiplex PCR, lists solely in-frame clones and lacks some. This sample has about 150,000 clones, with about four fifths found just once. The sample consisted of PBMCs. These receptors all come from a man in his thirties or forties in good health and CMV-seropositive.

The V call is TRBV5-6, the J call TRBJ2-7; a weak D match, TRBD2 (5 bases). This CDR3 comprises 15 residues. CDR1 and CDR2 from the germline V gene are SGHDT and YYEEEE. V shed 2 bases and J shed 0 bases, with 12 bases lying between them. CDR3 DNA: TGTGCCAGCAGCTTATTCGGACTCCCCTCCTACGAGCAGTACTTC. Its translation: CASSLFGLPSYEQYF.

The chain combines TRBV4-1 with TRBJ1-2; perhaps TRBD1 as D (6 bases). Trimming stripped 1 base from V and 0 bases from J, with 12 bases between. The CDR3 runs to 16 residues. Germline assignment: CDR1 MGHRA and CDR2 YSYEKL. The CDR3 bases are TGCGCCAGCAGCCAAGCGAAGGGGGGGCCTAACTATGGCTACACCTTC. This sequence encodes CASSQAKGGPNYGYTF.

J is TRBJ1-2 and V is TRBV7-8; 7 positions match TRBD1. This CDR3 is built from 15 residues. Trimming removed 1 base from V and 4 bases from J; junction bases left unmatched: 6. Per the germline V gene, CDR1 is SGHVS and CDR2 is FQNEAQ. Here the CDR3 reads CASSLVPGTVYGYTF. The CDR3, as DNA: TGTGCCAGCAGCTTAGTCCCTGGGACAGTCTATGGCTACACCTTC.

The CDR3, as DNA: TGTGCCAGCAGTGAAAGGAGGACAGGGGGGACCACCGGGGAGCTGTTTTTT. Encoded protein: CASSERRTGGTTGELFF. The V call is TRBV2, the J call TRBJ2-2, with 10 bases fitting TRBD1. This CDR3 comprises 17 residues. Germline V gives CDR1 SNHLY, CDR2 FYNNEI. The V gene end was trimmed by 2 bases and the J gene end by 4 bases; junction bases not matched to a gene: 7.

This sequence joins TRBV9 and TRBJ1-1; a weak D match, TRBD1 (6 bases). V shed 0 bases and J shed 1 base, with 7 bases lying between them. This CDR3 has 14 residues. The germline CDR1 and CDR2 sequences are SGDLS and YYNGEE. Here the CDR3 reads CASSVGRGNTEAFF. The CDR3 nucleotides are TGTGCCAGCAGCGTAGGCAGGGGGAACACTGAAGCTTTCTTT.

The CDR3 spells CASSLSSNQPQHF. As DNA, the CDR3 is TGTGCCAGCAGTTTGTCGAGCAATCAGCCCCAGCATTTT. The chain couples TRBV27 to TRBJ1-5; D not certain. Trimming removed 3 bases from V and 1 base from J, with 4 bases in between. Germline CDR1 and CDR2: MNHEY and SMNVEV (reference sequence). The CDR3 runs 13 residues.

There are a few counts of this clone. This sequence joins TRBV6-1 and TRBJ2-3, with 7 bases lining up with TRBD2. Germline V gene sequence: CDR1 MNHNS, CDR2 SASEGT. V lost 4 bases to trimming and J lost 6 bases; unmatched junction nucleotides: 4. The CDR3 has 13 amino acids. For the CDR3, the DNA is TGTGCCAGCAGTGTTGCCGGGGGGGATACGCAGTATTTT. Its translation: CASSVAGGDTQYF.

V usage is TRBV12-2 and J usage is TRBJ2-3; whether TRBD2, the table's D call, matches the DNA was not checked. TRBV12-2 is a pseudogene segment. This CDR3 has 17 amino acids. This CDR3 reads CASRLSIAIAGTDTQYF. The CDR3 DNA reads TGTGCAAGTCGCCTAAGCATAGCCATCGCTGGCACAGATACGCAGTATTTT.

This sequence joins TRBV6-5 and TRBJ1-1; 10 nucleotides align to TRBD1. Germline assignment: CDR1 MNHEY and CDR2 SVGAGI. With V trimmed by 11 bases and J by 5 bases, 5 bases remained unmatched. CDR3 size: 12 residues. Here the CDR3 reads CAAGTGETEAFF. The CDR3 DNA reads TGTGCCGCGGGGACAGGGGAAACTGAAGCTTTCTTT.

There are a few counts of this clone. The chain links TRBV29-1 to TRBJ2-7; maybe TRBD2 (5 bases). V was clipped by 5 bases and J by 7 bases, with 21 bases between them. This CDR3 comprises 14 residues. Germline CDR1 and CDR2: SQVTM and ANQGSEA. This CDR3 reads CSVTNLARESEQYF. The CDR3 nucleotides are TGCAGCGTTACAAATCTCGCGAGGGAATCTGAGCAGTACTTC.

This clone was seen once. The chain recombines TRBV10-3 with TRBJ1-6; 7 positions match TRBD1. CDR3 length: 16 residues. The J segment lost 6 bases and the V segment lost 6 bases, leaving 11 bases of the junction unmatched. Per germline, CDR1 ENHRY and CDR2 SYGVKD. The CDR3 reads CAISSSGTAPNSPLHF. CDR3 in DNA: TGTGCCATCAGCTCCTCAGGGACAGCCCCTAATTCACCCCTCCACTTT.

The chain combines TRBV6-5 with TRBJ2-1; 7 positions match TRBD2. Germline trimming cut 4 bases from V and 8 bases from J; bases unmatched to any gene: 8. Germline values: CDR1 MNHEY, CDR2 SVGAGI. The CDR3 spans 14 residues. CDR3 protein: CASSWRLGGDEQFF. The CDR3 coding sequence is TGTGCCAGCAGTTGGCGATTGGGGGGGGATGAGCAGTTCTTC.

The sample holds a few counts of this clone. The chain combines TRBV19 with TRBJ1-3, with D perhaps matching TRBD1 (5 bases). The length of the CDR3 is 16 residues. Per the germline V gene, CDR1 is LNHDA and CDR2 is SQIVND (reference sequence). V was trimmed by 2 bases and J by 2 bases, leaving 13 bases between them. The CDR3 spells CASSIQGLGAGNTIYF. DNA of the CDR3: TGTGCCAGTAGTATACAGGGTTTGGGCGCTGGAAACACCATATATTTT.

The chain links TRBV4-1 to TRBJ1-3, with 8 positions matching TRBD1. Germline V CDR1 and CDR2: MGHRA, YSYEKL. CDR3 length: 16 amino acids. V lost 2 bases and J lost 0; bases outside the gene matches: 3. CDR3 sequence: CASSQPGQDSGNTIYF. The CDR3 DNA reads as TGCGCCAGCAGCCAACCGGGACAGGACTCTGGAAACACCATATATTTT.

This clone has a single count. V and J are TRBV10-3 and TRBJ2-2; TRBD1 matches 8 bases. CDR3 size: 15 residues. Trimming cost V 6 bases and J 1 base; bases outside gene matches: 4. Germline values: CDR1 ENHRY, CDR2 SYGVKD. CDR3 amino acids: CAISTGQGNTGELFF. The DNA of the CDR3 is TGTGCCATCAGCACAGGACAGGGGAACACCGGGGAGCTGTTTTTT.